This is a list of T cell receptor beta chains from one sample in a study of ipilimumab plus nivolumab after autologous stem cell transplantation. Clones were read by immunoSEQ multiplex PCR, and TCRdb kept only the in-frame ones, dropping some. The profile shows some 16,000 clones, about 80% of them singletons. Sequences were derived from PBMCs, sampled in a trial of ipilimumab plus nivolumab as post-transplant consolidation. All receptors come from a male donor with diffuse large B-cell lymphoma. CDR3s include the opening cysteine and the closing phenylalanine or tryptophan. Fields, in order: clone size, V gene, D gene, J gene, CDR3 DNA, CDR3 protein. A D gene is named only where the DNA matches it firmly. Size tells how often a clone was seen (once, few, many) or the class of an expanded clone, and some rows leave it out.

size: NA
V: TRBV6-6
D: TRBD1
J: TRBJ2-7
DNA: TGTGCCAGCAGTTACTCGACAGGGCCCTCCTACGAGCAGTACTTC
CDR3: CASSYSTGPSYEQYF

size: NA
V: TRBV28
D: NA
J: TRBJ2-7
DNA: TGTGCCAGCAGTTTAGGGGACCTCTACGAGCAGTACTTC
CDR3: CASSLGDLYEQYF

size: few
V: TRBV28
D: NA
J: TRBJ2-5
DNA: TGTGCCAGCAGCTCCGAATGGAGCGGAGGAGAAGAGACCCAGTACTTC
CDR3: CASSSEWSGGEETQYF

size: NA
V: TRBV7-3
D: NA
J: TRBJ2-5
DNA: TGTGCCAGCAGCTTAGGACTTCGGGAGACCCAGTACTTC
CDR3: CASSLGLRETQYF

size: once
V: TRBV28
D: TRBD1
J: TRBJ1-5
DNA: TGTGCCAGCAGTTCAGGACAGGGGGCCGCTCAGCCCCAGCATTTT
CDR3: CASSSGQGAAQPQHF

size: NA
V: TRBV7-2
D: TRBD1
J: TRBJ1-1
DNA: TGTGCCAGCAGCCCACGAGGACAGGGGGCCAACATGAACACTGAAGCTTTCTTT
CDR3: CASSPRGQGANMNTEAFF

size: NA
V: TRBV27
D: NA
J: TRBJ1-2
DNA: TGTGCCAGCAGTCCTGTGGGGGCCCCCTATGGCTACACCTTC
CDR3: CASSPVGAPYGYTF

size: NA
V: TRBV19
D: NA
J: TRBJ1-1
DNA: TGTGCCAGTAGGGAAACAGGAAGAGGGACTGAAGCTTTCTTT
CDR3: CASRETGRGTEAFF

size: NA
V: TRBV7-8
D: NA
J: TRBJ2-2
DNA: TGTGCCAGCAGCTTAGAGGGGGGGATGGGACCCGGGGAGCTGTTTTTT
CDR3: CASSLEGGMGPGELFF

size: NA
V: TRBV4-2
D: NA
J: TRBJ2-7
DNA: TGTGCCAGCAGCCAGGAAGAGGGGGGCGGGAACGAGCAGTACTTC
CDR3: CASSQEEGGGNEQYF

size: NA
V: TRBV7-9
D: NA
J: TRBJ1-1
DNA: TGTGCCAGCAGCTTAGCGTTGGCCGCGACCACTGAAGCTTTCTTT
CDR3: CASSLALAATTEAFF

size: NA
V: TRBV28
D: NA
J: TRBJ2-1
DNA: TGTGCCAGCACCGACAGATATGAGCAGTTCTTC
CDR3: CASTDRYEQFF

size: NA
V: TRBV7-9
D: NA
J: TRBJ2-7
DNA: TGTGCCAGCAGCTTAGGAAGGCTCTCCTACGAGCAGTACTTC
CDR3: CASSLGRLSYEQYF

size: once
V: TRBV2
D: TRBD1
J: TRBJ1-3
DNA: TGTGCCAGCAGCCCAGACAGGGGGGCGGTAAACACCATATATTTT
CDR3: CASSPDRGAVNTIYF

size: NA
V: TRBV4-3
D: NA
J: TRBJ2-7
DNA: TGCGCCAGCAGCCAACTAACCCCCAGCTACGAGCAGTACTTC
CDR3: CASSQLTPSYEQYF

size: NA
V: TRBV11-2
D: NA
J: TRBJ2-7
DNA: TGTGCCAGCAGCCCTACCGGACAGAGCCACGAGCAGTACTTC
CDR3: CASSPTGQSHEQYF

size: NA
V: TRBV4-3
D: NA
J: TRBJ1-2
DNA: TGCGCCAGCAGCCAAGAACAAGGGCAGATTGCGCTCTATGGCTACACCTTC
CDR3: CASSQEQGQIALYGYTF

size: once
V: TRBV6-6
D: NA
J: TRBJ1-3
DNA: TGTGCCAGCGGCGACAGGTTAAACTCTGGAAACACCATATATTTT
CDR3: CASGDRLNSGNTIYF

size: few
V: TRBV27
D: TRBD2
J: TRBJ2-3
DNA: TGTGCCAGCAGTTTAAGAGCACAAGCGGGGGGGAACACAGATACGCAGTATTTT
CDR3: CASSLRAQAGGNTDTQYF

size: once
V: TRBV4-1
D: TRBD2
J: TRBJ2-5
DNA: TGCGCCAGCAGCCAAGGAAACAGCGGGGGAAGAGAAGAGACCCAGTACTTC
CDR3: CASSQGNSGGREETQYF